This T cell receptor (beta chain) is drawn from a study of blood T cell repertoires in COVID-19. Study background: Acute and convalescent COVID-19 samples came from the United States, Italy and Spain. From T cells, B-cell-depleted T cells, or PBMCs came the material, which was cDNA or gDNA.

Assay used: immunoSEQ multiplex PCR; TCRdb lists only in-frame clones, some missing. The sample contains some 670,000 clones, 70% to 90% of which appear only once. The TCR comes from a woman aged 18-29 years with acute or convalescent COVID-19. Sequencing was carried out using peripheral blood.

CDR3 bases: TGCAGCGTTGTTGCCAGCTCCTACGAGCAGTACTTC. This gives the protein CSVVASSYEQYF. V gene TRBV29-1 combines with J gene TRBJ2-7; D not certain. CDR3 size: 12 residues. CDR1 SQVTM and CDR2 ANQGSEA come from the germline V gene. V lost 4 bases to trimming and J lost 0 bases, with 7 bases between them.